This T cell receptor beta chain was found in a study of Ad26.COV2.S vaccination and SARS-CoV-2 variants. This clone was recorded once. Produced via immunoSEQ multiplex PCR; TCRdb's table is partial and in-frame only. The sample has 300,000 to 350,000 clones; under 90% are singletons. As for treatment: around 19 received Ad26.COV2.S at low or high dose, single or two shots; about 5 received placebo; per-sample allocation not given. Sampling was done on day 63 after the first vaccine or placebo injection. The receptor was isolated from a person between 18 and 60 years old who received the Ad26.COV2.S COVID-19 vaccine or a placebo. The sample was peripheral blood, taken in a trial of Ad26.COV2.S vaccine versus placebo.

The CDR3 sequence: CASSLTLGGGGPQHF. CDR3 bases: TGTGCCAGCAGCTTAACCTTAGGAGGGGGGGGACCCCAGCATTTT. The chain has TRBV5-6 and TRBJ1-5; tentative D call: TRBD1 (6 bases). The CDR3 has 15 amino acids. From germline, CDR1 is SGHDT and CDR2 YYEEEE. V lost 2 bases and J lost 10, with 19 bases in between. Supplemented by reference TRBV5-6 and TRBJ1-5, the full variable domain reads DAGVTQSPTHLIKTRGQQVTLRCSPKSGHDTVSWYQQALGQGPQFIFQYYEEEERQRGNFPDRFSGHQFPNYSSELNVNALLLGDSALYLCASSLTLGGGGPQHFGDGTRLSIL.